Shown below are 24 T cell receptor beta chains from a single sample sequenced in a study of a mutant IDH1 vaccine in newly diagnosed glioma. Their specific antigens are unknown. Assay: immunoSEQ multiplex PCR; the TCRdb copy retains only in-frame clones and omits some. The sample records 52,000 or so clones, 80% to 85% being singletons. The sample's time point: week 23, last vaccination. Vaccination used 300 ug of mutant IDH1 20-mer peptide per dose, with topical imiquimod. The sample was PBMCs, taken from a glioma patient whose treatment included an IDH1 peptide vaccine. The origin of the receptors is a woman aged 40 to 50 with glioma. Some clones in this sample may be carry-over from other donors' samples.

The V and J genes are TRBV29-1 and TRBJ1-2, with D possibly TRBD1 on 5 matching bases. With 7 bases removed from V and 6 bases from J, the gap between germline ends came to 18 bases. Germline assignment: CDR1 SQVTM and CDR2 ANQGSEA. The CDR3 is 13 residues long. The DNA of the CDR3 is TGCAGCGCCCACGTGGGGGAAACTGATGGCTACACCTTC. Translation gives CSAHVGETDGYTF. Based on the CDR3 plus reference TRBV29-1 and TRBJ1-2, the full variable domain is SAVISQKPSRDICQRGTSLTIQCQVDSQVTMMFWYRQQPGQSLTLIATANQGSEATYESGFVIDKFPISRPNLTFSTLTVSNMSPEDSSIYLCSAHVGETDGYTFGSGTRLTVV.

The chain couples TRBV9 to TRBJ2-5; TRBD2 agrees at 9 bases. Germline CDR1 and CDR2: SGDLS and YYNGEE. V was pared by 4 bases and J by 4 bases, with 20 bases of the junction left unmatched. The CDR3 loop spans 19 amino acids. In DNA, the CDR3 is TGTGCCAGCAGCCCCAGTAGGCTTTTGCGGGGGGGCGTAGGAGAGACCCAGTACTTC. Its protein product is CASSPSRLLRGGVGETQYF.

The chain couples TRBV6-5 to TRBJ1-4, with no clear D. The V gene lost 5 bases and the J gene lost 8 bases, with 15 bases spanning the gap. The CDR3 covers 14 residues. CDR1 is MNHEY and CDR2 is SVGAGI in the germline V gene. The CDR3 bases are TGTGCCAGCAGTCCGACCCTGGCAGGCGAAAAACTGTTTTTT. Its protein is CASSPTLAGEKLFF.

The V and J genes are TRBV7-9 and TRBJ2-5, with TRBD1 matching over 8 bases. This CDR3 is built from 15 residues. The V gene's germline CDR1 is SEHNR and CDR2 FQNEAQ (reference sequence). Losses at the gene ends were 5 bases for V and 4 bases for J; bases not matched to a gene: 9. Here the CDR3 reads CASSPRDRLGETQYF. Written as DNA, the CDR3 is TGTGCCAGCAGCCCCAGGGACAGGTTGGGAGAGACCCAGTACTTC.

The V call is TRBV6-1, the J call TRBJ2-3; D perhaps matches TRBD2 (6 bases). The CDR3 totals 19 residues. V was cut by 0 bases and J by 0 bases, with 19 bases left in between. Germline-derived CDR1 and CDR2 are MNHNS and SASEGT. As DNA, the CDR3 is TGTGCCAGCAGTGAAGCGGGAGGTGTAGGGGCGGGTAGCACAGATACGCAGTATTTT. Amino acids: CASSEAGGVGAGSTDTQYF.

The chain recombines TRBV7-2 with TRBJ2-2; 11 bases match TRBD2. This CDR3 contains 19 residues. CDR1 is SGHTA and CDR2 is FQGNSA in the germline V gene. J was trimmed by 1 base and V by 3 bases; bases with no gene match: 10. In DNA form, the CDR3 reads TGTGCCAGCAGCTTGTGGATACTAGCGGGGGCCCAGAACACCGGGGAGCTGTTTTTT. Amino acid sequence: CASSLWILAGAQNTGELFF.

The V and J genes are TRBV4-1 and TRBJ1-5; no clear D gene. V lost 0 bases, J lost 5 bases, and 5 bases lay in between. The germline CDR1 and CDR2 sequences are MGHRA and YSYEKL. The CDR3 has 13 amino acids. The CDR3 here is CASSQELDQPQHF. The CDR3 nucleotides are TGCGCCAGCAGCCAAGAGCTGGATCAGCCCCAGCATTTT.

This sequence joins TRBV5-1 and TRBJ1-1; TRBD1 matches 9 bases. The CDR3 covers 14 residues. CDR1 SGHRS and CDR2 YFSETQ come from the germline V gene. The ends lost 4 bases at V and 5 bases at J; junction bases unmatched: 6. In nucleotides, the CDR3 is TGCGCCAGCAGCGTACAGGGGGCGAAGACTGAAGCTTTCTTT. Encoded protein: CASSVQGAKTEAFF.

V gene TRBV2 combines with J gene TRBJ2-4; D is unresolved. Trimming stripped 2 bases from V and 0 bases from J, with 5 bases between. Germline V gives CDR1 SNHLY, CDR2 FYNNEI. The CDR3 contains 14 residues. CDR3: CASSETLAKNIQYF. The DNA of the CDR3 is TGTGCCAGCAGTGAAACCTTAGCCAAAAACATTCAGTACTTC.

For this clone: A read error may account for a junction end that differs from germline. This sample includes further DNA sequences coding for the same CDR3. The chain is built from TRBV29-1 and TRBJ1-2; 9 bases line up with TRBD1. The CDR3 consists of 13 residues. The germline gives CDR1 SQVTM, CDR2 ANQGSEA. DNA of the CDR3: TGCAGCGCTGACAGGGGGAGTCACTATGGCTATACCTTC. Protein product: CSADRGSHYGYTF. Looking up the rest from reference TRBV29-1 and TRBJ1-2 gives the full variable domain: SAVISQKPSRDICQRGTSLTIQCQVDSQVTMMFWYRQQPGQSLTLIATANQGSEATYESGFVIDKFPISRPNLTFSTLTVSNMSPEDSSIYLCSADRGSHYGYTFGSGTRLTVV.

The chain links TRBV9 to TRBJ2-2, with a possible D match to TRBD2 (5 bases). The CDR3 extends over 13 amino acids. V gave up 7 bases and J gave up 3 bases, with 10 bases separating them. Germline V CDR1 and CDR2: SGDLS, YYNGEE. CDR3 in DNA: TGTGCCAGCCAAGACTACTACACCGGGGAGCTGTTTTTT. Protein sequence: CASQDYYTGELFF.

The chain joins TRBV30 to TRBJ1-5; TRBD1 might be the D (5 bases). Trimming removed 2 bases from V and 7 bases from J, with 9 bases in between. Germline V gene sequence: CDR1 GTSNPN, CDR2 SVGIG (reference sequence). CDR3 length: 12 amino acids. CDR3 coding DNA: TGTGCCTGGAGTTCGGGGGGGCAGCCCCAGCATTTT. Translation: CAWSSGGQPQHF.

This chain uses TRBV10-2 with TRBJ2-3; 8 nucleotides align to TRBD2. With 4 bases clipped from V and 3 bases from J, the junction kept 0 bases outside the gene matches. The CDR3 length is 13 residues. Germline lookup yields CDR1 WSHSY and CDR2 SAAADI. CDR3: CASSAGGTDTQYF. CDR3 nucleotide sequence: TGCGCCAGCAGTGCGGGAGGGACAGATACGCAGTATTTT.

This clone was seen more than once but under ten times. The CDR3 sequence is CASFRPGRLVSEAFF. In DNA form, the CDR3 reads TGTGCCAGCTTCAGGCCGGGTCGGCTAGTGTCTGAAGCTTTCTTT. V and J are TRBV27 and TRBJ1-1, with D unresolved. Germline CDR1 reads MNHEY; CDR2 reads SMNVEV (reference sequence). The CDR3 is 15 residues long. Trimming shortened V by 8 bases and J by 6 bases, and 22 bases separated the two germline ends.

V gene TRBV6-1 combines with J gene TRBJ1-1; perhaps TRBD1 as D (6 bases). CDR1 and CDR2 from the germline V gene are MNHNS and SASEGT. The V end lost 4 bases, the J end lost 1 base, and 13 bases lay between the germline ends. The CDR3 length is 15 residues. The CDR3 is CASSVLRGGNTEAFF. As DNA, the CDR3 is TGTGCCAGCAGTGTCCTCAGGGGTGGGAACACTGAAGCTTTCTTT.

The V gene is TRBV2, the J gene TRBJ1-4, with a tentative D call TRBD1 (5 bases). With 5 bases removed from V and 8 bases from J, the gap between germline ends came to 24 bases. Germline values: CDR1 SNHLY, CDR2 FYNNEI. The CDR3 has 17 amino acids. The CDR3: CASSKDITGKTMEKLFF. CDR3 sequence (DNA): TGTGCCAGCAGTAAGGACATAACGGGAAAGACTATGGAAAAACTGTTTTTT.

The chain uses TRBV27 and TRBJ1-1; D may be TRBD1 (5 bases). Germline V gene data show CDR1 as MNHEY and CDR2 as SMNVEV (reference sequence). The CDR3 runs to 12 residues. V lost 8 bases and J lost 6, with 13 bases in between. The CDR3 spells CASCRTGAEAFF. CDR3 nucleotides: TGTGCCAGCTGTAGGACGGGGGCTGAAGCTTTCTTT.

The V and J genes are TRBV18 and TRBJ1-2; D not certain. Germline CDR1 and CDR2: KGHSH and LQKENI. This CDR3 is 14 amino acids long. V lost 0 bases, J lost 4 bases, and 9 bases lay in between. The CDR3 loop is CASSPPGTFYGYTF. CDR3 DNA sequence: TGTGCCAGCTCACCACCGGGCACCTTCTATGGCTACACCTTC.

The gene calls are TRBV20-1 and TRBJ2-7; D not resolved. Per the germline V gene, CDR1 is DFQATT and CDR2 is SNEGSKA (reference sequence). This CDR3 has 11 amino acids. V was pared by 6 bases and J by 7 bases, with 13 bases between. The DNA of the CDR3 is TGCAGTGCCCTTTCCCAGAGAGAGCAGTACTTC. Translation gives CSALSQREQYF.

The chain couples TRBV10-3 to TRBJ2-7; a possible D gene is TRBD2 (5 bases). Per germline, CDR1 ENHRY and CDR2 SYGVKD. Trimming stripped 0 bases from V and 6 bases from J, with 9 bases between. This CDR3 has 13 amino acids. This chain's CDR3 is CAISESNGVEQYF. CDR3 bases: TGTGCCATCAGTGAGTCGAACGGGGTCGAGCAGTACTTC.

The rearrangement uses TRBV9 and TRBJ1-5; tentative D call: TRBD1 (6 bases). The ends were cut back, 4 bases at V and 0 bases at J, with 14 bases in the middle. The germline CDR1 and CDR2 sequences are SGDLS and YYNGEE. There are 16 residues in the CDR3. The CDR3 region has the DNA TGTGCCAGCAGCCCGTCAGGGGCCTTTAGCAATCAGCCCCAGCATTTT. It codes for CASSPSGAFSNQPQHF.

V and J are TRBV6-5 and TRBJ1-6; D is unclear. The V end lost 3 bases, the J end lost 14 bases, and 17 bases lay between the germline ends. The V gene's germline CDR1 is MNHEY and CDR2 SVGAGI. The CDR3 has 14 residues. DNA of the CDR3: TGTGCCAGCAGTTATTATGGACTACCTTTATCCCTCCACTTT. This translates into CASSYYGLPLSLHF.

This clone appeared a single time. The V and J genes are TRBV27 and TRBJ1-6; TRBD1 matches 9 bases. The CDR3 has 16 amino acids. CDR1 MNHEY and CDR2 SMNVEV come from the germline V gene (reference sequence). Germline trimming cut 5 bases from V and 8 bases from J; bases unmatched to any gene: 10. CDR3 in DNA: TGTGCCAGCAGTGCCTTCCCCGGGACAGGGTATTCACCCCTCCACTTT. Amino acid sequence: CASSAFPGTGYSPLHF.

The V call is TRBV18, the J call TRBJ2-3; no definite D call. Germline V gene sequence: CDR1 KGHSH, CDR2 LQKENI. Trimming cost V 3 bases and J 9 bases, with 13 bases left between them. The CDR3 is 13 residues long. As DNA, the CDR3 is TGTGCCAGCTCACCTGCACTCTTCGGCACGCAGTATTTT. Protein: CASSPALFGTQYF.